What follows is one TCR beta chain and its context. Its antigen remains unidentified. Both subsets, CD45RA+ naive and CD45RA-negative memory, were split from the CD4+ cells. Deep was the level at which the assay was run. Profiling relied on immunoSEQ multiplex PCR, and the TCRdb table lists in-frame clones only, not all of them. Of 2 million to 2.5 million clones in the sample, approximately 95% were seen once. This specimen comes from a study of shared clonotypes between healthy human individuals. Study-wide results and caveats: Non-shared clonotypes had lower generation probabilities than those shared by all four donors.

Trimming took off 4 bases at V and 9 bases at J, with 16 bases between the two ends. The V gene's germline CDR1 is SGHNT and CDR2 YYREEE (reference sequence). CDR3 size: 13 residues. The source of this sequence is a man between 18 and 29 years old in good health. Sequencing was carried out using naive CD4+ T cells sorted from blood. Subset specified: CD45RA+ positively selected. The chain combines TRBV5-4 with TRBJ1-1; D is uncertain. In nucleotides, the CDR3 is TGTGCCAGCAGCCACTTTGGGGAGGAAAAAGCTTTCTTT. Protein sequence: CASSHFGEEKAFF.